Included here is one T cell receptor beta chain sequence, with context. For repertoire sequencing, the TCR beta CDR3 regions were amplified from RNA transcripts. RT-PCR with HTBI primers came first, then second-round multiplex PCR. Via MiXCR, TCRdb re-called the multiplex PCR reads, giving one row per CDR3 protein. Of some 750,000 distinct CDR3 sequences in the sample, approximately 40% were seen once. V was trimmed by 1 base and J by 8 bases, leaving 14 bases between them. Germline loops: CDR1 SEHNR, CDR2 FQNEAQ (reference sequence). The CDR3 length is 14 residues. The record originates from a study of Graves' ophthalmopathy and Graves' hyperthyroidism.

Sample: peripheral blood. The receptor was derived from an adult man with Graves' ophthalmopathy. The chain couples TRBV7-9 to TRBJ1-2; maybe TRBD1 (6 bases). This chain's CDR3 is CASSLETGKVGYTF. The CDR3 bases are TGTGCCAGCAGCTTAGAAACAGGGAAGGTGGGCTACACCTTC.